This is a list of T cell receptor beta chains from one sample in a study of T cells in narcolepsy. The table came from immunoSEQ multiplex PCR; TCRdb's copy has only in-frame clones and leaves some out. This table has about 37,000 clones, 75% to 90% appearing once. The material sequenced was memory (CD45RA-) CD4+ T cells from blood. These receptors came from a human donor in good health. Both conserved end residues are part of each CDR3. A D gene is named only where the DNA matches it firmly. Size values are once, few and many counts, or a class for expanded clones, and some rows have none.

d_gene	abundance	v_gene	j_gene	CDR3nt	CDR3aa
TRBD2	-	TRBV9	TRBJ2-2	TGTGCCAGCAGCGTAGGTCCGGGGCGGGAGGAGGAGCTGTTTTTT	CASSVGPGREEELFF
-	-	TRBV5-8	TRBJ2-6	TGTGCCAGCAGCTTGGAGCGGGACAGCCTCGCTGGGGCCAACGTCCTGACTTTC	CASSLERDSLAGANVLTF
-	-	TRBV7-2	TRBJ1-3	TGTGCCAGCAGCTCCCCAGGGTGGGGAAACACCATATATTTT	CASSSPGWGNTIYF
-	-	TRBV27	TRBJ1-6	TGTGCCAGCAGTTCCCTGGCAGCGCTATATAATTCACCCCTCCACTTT	CASSSLAALYNSPLHF
TRBD1	-	TRBV4-1	TRBJ2-3	TGCGCCAGCAGCCAACAGTCAGGGGGTAGCACAGATACGCAGTATTTT	CASSQQSGGSTDTQYF
-	-	TRBV9	TRBJ2-3	TGTGCCAGCAGCCCTCTAAGCGGGACAACTACAGATACGCAGTATTTT	CASSPLSGTTTDTQYF
-	-	TRBV5-1	TRBJ1-4	TGCGCCAGCAGCTTCGTGGCGGGGAATGAAAAACTGTTTTTT	CASSFVAGNEKLFF
-	-	TRBV7-2	TRBJ1-5	TGTGCCAGCAGCTTAGTTCTTAGCAATCAGCCCCAGCATTTT	CASSLVLSNQPQHF
-	few	TRBV6-6	TRBJ1-3	TGTGCCAGCGGGGCCCCGGGCACCTCTGGAAACACCATATATTTT	CASGAPGTSGNTIYF
-	-	TRBV9	TRBJ2-3	TGTGCCAGCAGCGTAGGGGCAGCAGGAACAGATACGCAGTATTTT	CASSVGAAGTDTQYF
-	-	TRBV7-2	TRBJ1-1	TGTGCCAGCAGCTTAGACTTTGGAGGGACAGAAGCTTTCTTT	CASSLDFGGTEAFF
-	-	TRBV27	TRBJ1-4	TGTGCCAGCAGTCCATGGTCGGCAACTAATGAAAAACTGTTTTTT	CASSPWSATNEKLFF
-	-	TRBV7-2	TRBJ1-5	TGTGCCAGCAGCGCACAACAGGGAGGAAATCAGCCCCAGCATTTT	CASSAQQGGNQPQHF
-	-	TRBV6-5	TRBJ1-1	TGTGCCAGCAGTTACAGTGGTGGGACGACTGAAGCTTTCTTT	CASSYSGGTTEAFF
-	-	TRBV4-3	TRBJ1-6	TGCGCCAGCAGCCAAGATAAGGGGGGCGCATATAATTCACCCCTCCACTTT	CASSQDKGGAYNSPLHF
-	-	TRBV7-9	TRBJ2-7	TGTGCCAGCAGCTTATCGAGGAACGAGCAGTACTTC	CASSLSRNEQYF
-	-	TRBV10-3	TRBJ1-5	TGTGCCAACAGCGCGCCTACAGGTCAGCCCCAGCATTTT	CANSAPTGQPQHF
TRBD1	-	TRBV7-9	TRBJ2-6	TGTGCCACCGGGACAGGACCTTCTGGGGCCAACGTCCTGACTTTC	CATGTGPSGANVLTF
-	-	TRBV18	TRBJ2-1	TGTGCCAGCTCACCATCACGGTCCTACAATGAGCAGTTCTTC	CASSPSRSYNEQFF
-	-	TRBV10-3	TRBJ2-3	TGTGCCATCAGTGAGTTCCGACCCCCCACAGATACGCAGTATTTT	CAISEFRPPTDTQYF
-	-	TRBV21-1	TRBJ2-5	TGTGCCAGCAGCAAAGTAGACAATCACCAAGAGACCCAGTACTTC	CASSKVDNHQETQYF
-	once	TRBV9	TRBJ2-1	TGTGCCAGCAGCCGCCTGCTTGTCGGCTCCTACAATGAGCAGTTCTTC	CASSRLLVGSYNEQFF
-	-	TRBV6-1	TRBJ2-1	TGTGCCAGCAGTGAAGGACAGACCAATGAGCAGTTCTTC	CASSEGQTNEQFF
TRBD2	-	TRBV7-9	TRBJ2-7	TGTGCCAGCAGCCCCTGGGGTAGCGGGAGCTCCTACGAGCAGTACTTC	CASSPWGSGSSYEQYF
-	few	TRBV30	TRBJ1-1	TGTGCCTGGAGGGGGTGGGGGCGCGGTGAAGCTTTCTTT	CAWRGWGRGEAFF
TRBD2	-	TRBV5-1	TRBJ2-5	TGCGCCAGCAGCAGACTAGCGGGATCTACCCAGTACTTC	CASSRLAGSTQYF